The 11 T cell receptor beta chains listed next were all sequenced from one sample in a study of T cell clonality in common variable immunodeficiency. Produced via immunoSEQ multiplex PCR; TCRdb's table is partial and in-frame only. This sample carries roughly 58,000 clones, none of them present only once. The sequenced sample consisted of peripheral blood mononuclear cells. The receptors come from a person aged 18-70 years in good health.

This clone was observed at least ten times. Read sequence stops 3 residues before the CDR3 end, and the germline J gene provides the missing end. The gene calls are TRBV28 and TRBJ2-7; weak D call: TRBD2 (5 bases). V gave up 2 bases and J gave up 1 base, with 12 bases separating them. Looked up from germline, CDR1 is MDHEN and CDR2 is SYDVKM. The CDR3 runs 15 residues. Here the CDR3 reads CASSLKTGWSYEQYF. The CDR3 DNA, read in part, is TGTGCCAGCAGTTTAAAAACGGGGTGGTCCTACGAG.

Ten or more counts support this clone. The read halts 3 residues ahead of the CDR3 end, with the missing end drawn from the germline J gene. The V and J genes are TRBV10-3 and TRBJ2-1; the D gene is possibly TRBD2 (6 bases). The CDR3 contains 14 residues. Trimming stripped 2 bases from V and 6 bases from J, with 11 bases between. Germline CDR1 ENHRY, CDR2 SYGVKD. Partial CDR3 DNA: TGTGCCATCAGTGAGCCGCGGGACTCCAATGAG. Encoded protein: CAISEPRDSNE. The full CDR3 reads CAISEPRDSNEQFF.

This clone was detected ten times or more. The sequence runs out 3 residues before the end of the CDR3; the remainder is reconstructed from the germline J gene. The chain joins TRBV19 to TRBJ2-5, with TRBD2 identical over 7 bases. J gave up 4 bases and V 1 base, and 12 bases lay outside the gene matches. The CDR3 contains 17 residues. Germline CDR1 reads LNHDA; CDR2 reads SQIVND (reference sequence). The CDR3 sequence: CASSIGYRSGNGETQYF. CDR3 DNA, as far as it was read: TGTGCCAGTAGTATAGGGTACAGAAGCGGGAACGGAGAGACC.

CDR3 protein: CASSRGTSGRGETQYF. The sequenced part of the CDR3 DNA is TGTGCCAGTAGCCGAGGGACTAGCGGGAGGGGAGAGACC. V gene TRBV19 combines with J gene TRBJ2-5; 16 bases are a match to TRBD2. The read gets to within 3 residues of the CDR3 end, and the germline J gene fills in the rest. Unmatched junction bases numbered 5, after V lost 6 bases and J lost 4 bases. Looked up from germline, CDR1 is LNHDA and CDR2 is SQIVND (reference sequence). The CDR3 is 16 residues long.

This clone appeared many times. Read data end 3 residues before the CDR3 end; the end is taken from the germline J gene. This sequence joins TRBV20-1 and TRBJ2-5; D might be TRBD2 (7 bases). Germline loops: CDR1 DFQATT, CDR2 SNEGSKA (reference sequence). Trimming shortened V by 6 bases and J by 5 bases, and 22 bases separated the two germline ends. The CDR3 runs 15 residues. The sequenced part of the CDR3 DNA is TGCAGTGCAATGGGACTGCGGGGGCAAGCGGAGACC. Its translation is CSAMGLRGQAET. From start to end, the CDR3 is CSAMGLRGQAETQYF.

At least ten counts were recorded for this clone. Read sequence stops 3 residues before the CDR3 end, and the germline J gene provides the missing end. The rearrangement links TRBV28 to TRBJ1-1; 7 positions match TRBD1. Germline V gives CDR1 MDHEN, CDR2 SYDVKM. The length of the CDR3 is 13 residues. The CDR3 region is CASSLLGQPEAFF. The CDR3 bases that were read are TGTGCCAGCAGTTTATTGGGACAGCCCGAA.

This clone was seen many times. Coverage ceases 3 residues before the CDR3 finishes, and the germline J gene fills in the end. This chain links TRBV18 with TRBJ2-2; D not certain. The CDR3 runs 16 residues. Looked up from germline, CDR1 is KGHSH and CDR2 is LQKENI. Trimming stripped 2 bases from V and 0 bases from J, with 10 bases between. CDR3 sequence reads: CASSPTEASNTGELFF. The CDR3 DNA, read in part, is TGTGCCAGCTCACCAACAGAGGCCTCGAACACCGGGGAG. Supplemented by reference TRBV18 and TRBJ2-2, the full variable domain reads NAGVMQNPRHLVRRRGQEARLRCSPMKGHSHVYWYRQLPEEGLKFMVYLQKENIIDESGMPKERFSAEFPKEGPSILRIQQVVRGDSAAYFCASSPTEASNTGELFFGEGSRLTVL.

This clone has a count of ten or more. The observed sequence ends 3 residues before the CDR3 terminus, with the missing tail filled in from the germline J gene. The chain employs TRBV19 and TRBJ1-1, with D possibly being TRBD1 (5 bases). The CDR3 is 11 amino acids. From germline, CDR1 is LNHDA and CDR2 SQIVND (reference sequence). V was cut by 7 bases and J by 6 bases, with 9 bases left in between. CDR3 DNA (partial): TGTGCCAGTACAGGGAGGGCTGAA. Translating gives CASTGRAE. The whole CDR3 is CASTGRAEAFF.

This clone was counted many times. CDR3 protein: CASSRLADQETQYF. The CDR3 DNA, read in part, is TGTGCCAGCAGTAGACTAGCGGACCAAGAGACC. The chain employs TRBV6-2 or TRBV6-3 and TRBJ2-5; 9 positions match TRBD2. The DNA ends 3 residues before the CDR3 does, and the rest of the CDR3 is filled in from the germline J gene. The CDR3 covers 14 residues. From germline, CDR1 is MNHEY and CDR2 SVGEGT. J gave up 0 bases and V 5 bases, and 1 base lay outside the gene matches.

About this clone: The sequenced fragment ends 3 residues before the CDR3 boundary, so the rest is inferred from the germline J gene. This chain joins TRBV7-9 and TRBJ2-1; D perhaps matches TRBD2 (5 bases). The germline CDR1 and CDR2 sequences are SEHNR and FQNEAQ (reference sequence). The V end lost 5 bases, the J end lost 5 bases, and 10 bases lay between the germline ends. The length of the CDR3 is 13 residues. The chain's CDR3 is CASSTDWDNEQFF. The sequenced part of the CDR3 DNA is TGTGCCAGCAGCACGGACTGGGACAATGAG. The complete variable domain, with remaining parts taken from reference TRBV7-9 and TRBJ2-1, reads DTGVSQNPRHKITKRGQNVTFRCDPISEHNRLYWYRQTLGQGPEFLTYFQNEAQLEKSRLLSDRFSAERPKGSFSTLEIQRTEQGDSAMYLCASSTDWDNEQFFGPGTRLTVL.

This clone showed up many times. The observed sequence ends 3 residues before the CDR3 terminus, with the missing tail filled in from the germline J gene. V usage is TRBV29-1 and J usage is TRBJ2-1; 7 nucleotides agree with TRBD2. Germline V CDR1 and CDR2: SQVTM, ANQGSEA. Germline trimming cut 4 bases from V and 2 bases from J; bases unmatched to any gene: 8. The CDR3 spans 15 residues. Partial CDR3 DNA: TGCAGCGTTGCTGTAGGGCGGGAGACCTACAATGAG. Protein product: CSVAVGRETYNE. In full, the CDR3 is CSVAVGRETYNEQFF.